This T cell receptor beta chain is drawn from a study of shared clonotypes between healthy human individuals. Turning to the study itself: A donor's plate count was three for CD4 naive and three for CD4 memory; CD8 naive had two and CD8 memory one.

Deep-level running was used for the assay. Libraries were prepared by immunoSEQ multiplex PCR; TCRdb keeps only in-frame clonotypes and omits some of them. Seen here are about 2.1 million clones, approximately 92% observed once, and the top ten hold around 1.7%. The CDR3 runs to 15 residues. The J segment lost 0 bases and the V segment lost 3 bases, leaving 5 bases of the junction unmatched. CDR1 and CDR2 from the germline V gene are SGDLS and YYNGEE. Positively selected for CCR7, the CD45RO-negative cells used as naive CD8 cells excluded terminally differentiated effector memory CD45RA+ cells. The donor population consisted of healthy HIV-negative adults with no recent acute infections or vaccinations.

This TCR was recovered from a man younger than 35 in good health. Some clones in this sample may be carry-over from other donors' samples. The rearrangement links TRBV9 to TRBJ1-1; 7 bases map to TRBD1. The sample taken for sequencing was naive CD8+ T cells from PBMCs. CDR3 sequence (DNA): TGTGCCAGCAGCGGAAGACAGGGCGTGAACACTGAAGCTTTCTTT. Its protein is CASSGRQGVNTEAFF.